This TCR beta chain was documented in a study of blood T cells in healthy people across ages. For the study at large: Template switching caught about one barcoded beta molecule for each two T cells.

CDR3 length: 13 residues. CDR1 and CDR2 from the germline V gene are SGHRS and YFSETQ. In the case of this clonotype: Its antigen remains unidentified.

Study-level points and caveats: Total diversity from one million sequenced T cells was likely underestimated.

Individuals who donated were healthy Caucasians from Russia aged about 6 to 95. The use of a sample-barcoded 5' primer and a J-beta primer mix characterized a second PCR of 7 to 11 cycles. Through a template-switch adaptor with 12 random nucleotides, each cDNA molecule received a tag. One entry per CDR3 protein results from TCRdb running MiXCR on the 5' RACE reads. This sample has 600,000 to 800,000 distinct CDR3 sequences, with 52% found just once. Material for sequencing was blood. This receptor was taken from a woman older than 75 in good health. J is TRBJ2-5 and V is TRBV5-1; D gene uncertain. The J call is in doubt because the DNA end fits TRBJ2-7 better. The CDR3 nucleotides are TGCGCCAGCCGTCCGGACGGTCACTACGAGCAGTACTTC. This translates into CASRPDGHYEQYF.